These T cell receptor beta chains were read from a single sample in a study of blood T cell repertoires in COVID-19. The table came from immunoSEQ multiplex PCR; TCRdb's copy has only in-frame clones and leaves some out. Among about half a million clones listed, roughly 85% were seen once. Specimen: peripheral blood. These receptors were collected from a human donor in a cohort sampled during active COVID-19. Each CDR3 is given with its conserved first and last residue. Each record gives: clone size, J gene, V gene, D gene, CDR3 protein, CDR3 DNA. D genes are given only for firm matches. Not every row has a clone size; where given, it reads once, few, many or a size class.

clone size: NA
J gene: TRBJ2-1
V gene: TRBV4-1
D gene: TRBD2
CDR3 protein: CASSQAPLAGAYNEQFF
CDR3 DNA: TGCGCCAGCAGCCAAGCCCCCCTAGCGGGGGCCTACAATGAGCAGTTCTTC

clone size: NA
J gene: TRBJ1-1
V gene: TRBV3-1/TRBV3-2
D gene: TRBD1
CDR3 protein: CASSRLQGSTEAFF
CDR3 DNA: TGTGCCAGCAGCCGGCTACAGGGGAGCACTGAAGCTTTCTTT

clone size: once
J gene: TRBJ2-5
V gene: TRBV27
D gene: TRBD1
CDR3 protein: CASSPFGQGVGETQYF
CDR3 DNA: TGTGCCAGCAGTCCGTTTGGACAGGGGGTCGGGGAGACCCAGTACTTC

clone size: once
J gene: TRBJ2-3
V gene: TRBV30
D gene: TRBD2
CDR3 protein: CAWSVSGSGGYTDTQYF
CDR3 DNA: TGTGCCTGGAGTGTGTCTGGTAGCGGGGGCTACACAGATACGCAGTATTTT

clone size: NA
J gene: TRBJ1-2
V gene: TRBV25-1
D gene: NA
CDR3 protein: CASSQGPWGYTF
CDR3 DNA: TGTGCCAGCAGCCAGGGGCCTTGGGGCTACACCTTC

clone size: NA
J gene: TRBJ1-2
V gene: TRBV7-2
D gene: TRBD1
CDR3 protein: CASSHPGQSSLWYGYTF
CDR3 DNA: TGTGCCAGCAGCCATCCGGGACAGTCTTCGTTGTGGTATGGCTACACCTTC

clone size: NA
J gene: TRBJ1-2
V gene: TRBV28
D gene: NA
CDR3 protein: CASSRLAGPDYGYTF
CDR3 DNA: TGTGCCAGCAGCCGTCTAGCAGGCCCTGACTATGGCTACACCTTC

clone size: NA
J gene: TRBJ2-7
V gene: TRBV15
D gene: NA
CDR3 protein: CATSRERVGYEQYF
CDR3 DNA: TGTGCCACCAGCAGAGAACGGGTCGGGTACGAGCAGTACTTC

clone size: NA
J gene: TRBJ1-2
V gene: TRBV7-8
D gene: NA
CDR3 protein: CASRPGTLYGYTF
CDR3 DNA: TGTGCCAGCAGGCCCGGGACTCTTTATGGCTACACCTTC

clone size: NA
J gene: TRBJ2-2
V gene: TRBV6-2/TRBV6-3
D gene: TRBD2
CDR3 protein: CASSYLLATNTGELFF
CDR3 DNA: TGTGCCAGCAGTTACTTACTAGCGACTAACACCGGGGAGCTGTTTTTT

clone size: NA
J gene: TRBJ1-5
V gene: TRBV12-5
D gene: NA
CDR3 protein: CASGERGADNQPQHF
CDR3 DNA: TGTGCTAGTGGTGAAAGGGGCGCAGACAATCAGCCCCAGCATTTT

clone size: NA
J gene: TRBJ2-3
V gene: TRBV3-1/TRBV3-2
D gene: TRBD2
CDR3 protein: CASSQEGGGPADTQYF
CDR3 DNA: TGTGCCAGCAGCCAAGAGGGGGGAGGGCCGGCAGATACGCAGTATTTT

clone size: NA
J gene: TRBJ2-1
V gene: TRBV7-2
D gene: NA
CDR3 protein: CASSLDSGTYNEQFF
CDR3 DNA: TGTGCCAGCAGCTTAGATAGCGGTACCTACAATGAGCAGTTCTTC

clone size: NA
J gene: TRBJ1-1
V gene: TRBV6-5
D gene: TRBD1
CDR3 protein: CASSYKGAVSEAFF
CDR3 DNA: TGTGCCAGCAGTTACAAGGGGGCAGTTTCTGAAGCTTTCTTT

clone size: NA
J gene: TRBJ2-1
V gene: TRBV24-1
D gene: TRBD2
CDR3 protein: CATSDPKLAAIYNEQFF
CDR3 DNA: TGTGCCACCAGTGATCCGAAACTAGCGGCCATCTACAATGAGCAGTTCTTC

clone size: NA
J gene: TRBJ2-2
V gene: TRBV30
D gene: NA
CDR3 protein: CAWSVAGQWVTGELFF
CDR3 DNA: TGTGCCTGGAGTGTAGCAGGTCAATGGGTAACTGGGGAGCTGTTTTTT

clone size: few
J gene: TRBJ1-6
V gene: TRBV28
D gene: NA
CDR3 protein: CASSLQGFNSPLHF
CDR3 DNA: TGTGCCAGCAGTCTCCAGGGGTTTAATTCACCCCTCCACTTT

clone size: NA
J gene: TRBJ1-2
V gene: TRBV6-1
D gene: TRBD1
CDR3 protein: CASSEDSDRAENYGYTF
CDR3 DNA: TGTGCCAGCAGTGAAGACTCTGACAGGGCAGAAAACTATGGCTACACCTTC

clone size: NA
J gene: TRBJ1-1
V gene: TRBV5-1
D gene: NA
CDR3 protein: CASSLYPALGDTEAFF
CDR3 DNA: TGCGCCAGCAGCTTGTATCCGGCGCTAGGGGACACTGAAGCTTTCTTT

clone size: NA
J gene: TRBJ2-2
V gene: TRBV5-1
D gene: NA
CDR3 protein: CASSMTGSFGAGELFF
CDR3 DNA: NA

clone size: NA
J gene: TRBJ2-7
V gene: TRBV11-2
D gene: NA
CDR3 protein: CASSALRTPTYEQYF
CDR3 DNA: TGTGCCAGCAGCGCCCTGAGGACTCCCACCTACGAGCAGTACTTC

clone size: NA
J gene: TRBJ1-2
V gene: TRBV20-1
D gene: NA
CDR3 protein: CSARSNYGYTF
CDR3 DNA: TGCAGTGCTAGGAGTAACTATGGCTACACCTTC

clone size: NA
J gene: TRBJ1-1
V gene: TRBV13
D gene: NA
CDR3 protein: CASSLREAGLEKSFF
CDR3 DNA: TGTGCCAGCAGCCTTAGGGAGGCGGGACTGGAGAAAAGCTTCTTT

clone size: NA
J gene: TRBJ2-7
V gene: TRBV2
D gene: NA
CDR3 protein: CASSYRQASYEQYF
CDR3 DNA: TGTGCCAGCAGTTATCGACAGGCGTCCTACGAGCAGTACTTC

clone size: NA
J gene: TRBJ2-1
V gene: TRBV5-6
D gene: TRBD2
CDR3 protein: CASSLELAGGFSYNEQFF
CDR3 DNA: TGTGCCAGCAGCTTGGAACTAGCGGGAGGTTTCTCCTACAATGAGCAGTTCTTC

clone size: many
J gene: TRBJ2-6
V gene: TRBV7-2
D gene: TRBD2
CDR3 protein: CASSLGLAGGAGANVLTF
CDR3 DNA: TGTGCCAGCAGCCTAGGACTAGCGGGAGGCGCTGGGGCCAACGTCCTGACTTTC

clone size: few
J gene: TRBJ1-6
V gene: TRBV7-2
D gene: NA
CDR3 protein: CASSLDRNSPLHF
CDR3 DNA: TGTGCCAGCAGCTTGGACAGAAATTCACCCCTCCACTTT

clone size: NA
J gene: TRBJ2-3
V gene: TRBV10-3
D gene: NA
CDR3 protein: CAISELAADTQYF
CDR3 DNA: TGTGCCATCAGTGAACTAGCTGCAGATACGCAGTATTTT

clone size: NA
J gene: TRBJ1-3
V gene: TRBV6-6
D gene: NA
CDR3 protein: CASSYSTGGKDTIYF
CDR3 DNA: TGTGCCAGCAGTTACTCGACTGGGGGCAAAGACACCATATATTTT

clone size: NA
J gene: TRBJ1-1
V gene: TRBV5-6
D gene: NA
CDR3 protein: CASSLPGSTEAFF
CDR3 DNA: TGTGCCAGCAGCTTGCCCGGTTCTACTGAAGCTTTCTTT

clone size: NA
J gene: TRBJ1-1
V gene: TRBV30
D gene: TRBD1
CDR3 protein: CAWDRDNTEAFF
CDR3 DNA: TGTGCCTGGGACAGGGATAACACTGAAGCTTTCTTT

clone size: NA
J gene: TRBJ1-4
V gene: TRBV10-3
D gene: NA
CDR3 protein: CAISGGQDNEKLFF
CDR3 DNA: TGTGCCATCTCCGGGGGGCAGGATAATGAAAAACTGTTTTTT

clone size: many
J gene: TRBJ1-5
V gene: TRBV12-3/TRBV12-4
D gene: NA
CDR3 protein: CASSLGPRQPQHF
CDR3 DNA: TGTGCCAGCAGTTTGGGTCCGAGGCAGCCCCAGCATTTT

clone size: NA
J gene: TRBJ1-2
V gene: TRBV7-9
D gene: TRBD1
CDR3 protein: CASSGPQGAPGYGYTF
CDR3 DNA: TGTGCCAGCAGCGGACCCCAGGGGGCGCCGGGCTATGGCTACACCTTC